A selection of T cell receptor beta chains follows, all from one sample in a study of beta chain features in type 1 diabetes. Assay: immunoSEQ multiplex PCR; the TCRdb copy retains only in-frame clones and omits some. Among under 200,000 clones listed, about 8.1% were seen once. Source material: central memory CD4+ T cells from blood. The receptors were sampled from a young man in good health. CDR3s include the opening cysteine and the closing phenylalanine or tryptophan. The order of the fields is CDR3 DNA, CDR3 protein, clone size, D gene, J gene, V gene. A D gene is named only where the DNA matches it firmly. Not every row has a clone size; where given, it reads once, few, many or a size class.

TGCGCCAGCAGCCTACAGCCGGGGGAGGAACAGCCCCAGCATTTT CASSLQPGEEQPQHF - - TRBJ1-5 TRBV4-3
TGTGCCAGCAGCTTAGCAGGGAATCCCTATGGCTACACCTTC CASSLAGNPYGYTF few - TRBJ1-2 TRBV11-2
TGTGCCAGCAGCTTACTAGCGGGATTCAATGAGCAGTTCTTC CASSLLAGFNEQFF many TRBD2 TRBJ2-1 TRBV7-2
TGTGCCAGCAGTTTCGGAACAGGGGGGTTCCGGAGCTTC CASSFGTGGFRSF - TRBD1 TRBJ1-2 TRBV27
TGTGCCAGCAGCCAGGGACACTATAATTCACCCCTCCACTTT CASSQGHYNSPLHF - - TRBJ1-6 TRBV14
TGTGCCAGCAGCTTGACTCGGTTGGTCGGGGAGCTGTTTTTT CASSLTRLVGELFF - - TRBJ2-2 TRBV13
TGTGCCATCAGTGAGGGACTAGCGGGATTGTCAGATACGCAGTATTTT CAISEGLAGLSDTQYF - TRBD2 TRBJ2-3 TRBV10-3
TGTGCCAGCAGCCAAGGTGGGACAGGAGCTAGCACAGATACGCAGTATTTT CASSQGGTGASTDTQYF - TRBD1 TRBJ2-3 TRBV4-2
TGTGCCAGCAGCTTAAACGGGGTCGGGGAGCAGTACTTC CASSLNGVGEQYF - - TRBJ2-7 TRBV7-2
TGCGCCAGCAGCCAAGTTGGGGGGGAGTCACCCCTCCACTTT CASSQVGGESPLHF few - TRBJ1-6 TRBV4-3
TGTGCCAGCACGTTGAACAGGGGCATAACTGAAGCTTTCTTT CASTLNRGITEAFF - TRBD1 TRBJ1-1 TRBV28
TGTGCCAGCAGCCCGGGGGTGGATGAAAAACTGTTTTTT CASSPGVDEKLFF many - TRBJ1-4 TRBV7-2
TGCAGCGCGAACCGGGGGGCCGGCGGGGAGCTGTTTTTT CSANRGAGGELFF many - TRBJ2-2 TRBV29-1
TGTGCCAGCACCGGGCAGGGATATAGCAATCAGCCCCAGCATTTT CASTGQGYSNQPQHF few - TRBJ1-5 TRBV2
TGTGCCAGCAGCTTAGCGGGGGCGAGCACAGATACGCAGTATTTT CASSLAGASTDTQYF - - TRBJ2-3 TRBV11-1
TGTGCCAGCAGCCCACCCCGCGGAATCCAAGAGACCCAGTACTTC CASSPPRGIQETQYF few - TRBJ2-5 TRBV7-9
TGTGCCAGCAGTCGACAGGGCTCTGAAGCTTTCTTT CASSRQGSEAFF few TRBD1 TRBJ1-1 TRBV6-6
TGTGCCAGCAGCTTAAGCGGGAGGGCCGGAGATACGCAGTATTTT CASSLSGRAGDTQYF few TRBD2 TRBJ2-3 TRBV7-9
TGTGCCAGCCAACAGGGGGCCGTGGAGACCCAGTACTTC CASQQGAVETQYF few TRBD1 TRBJ2-5 TRBV19
TGCAGCGTCCTCGAGGCACTGGGCGAGCAGTACTTC CSVLEALGEQYF many - TRBJ2-7 TRBV29-1
TGTGCCAGCAGCCAACGCGGGGGGGGCGAGCAGTACTTC CASSQRGGGEQYF many TRBD2 TRBJ2-7 TRBV11-2
TGCGCCAGCAGCCAAGACGGTTACCTCTATGGCTACACCTTC CASSQDGYLYGYTF few - TRBJ1-2 TRBV4-3
TGTGCCAGCAGCCCCGGGACAGGCTCCCCTTTATATGGCTACACCTTC CASSPGTGSPLYGYTF few TRBD1 TRBJ1-2 TRBV13
TGTGCCAGCAGCTTAGGGGGACAGAGAGCGAGCGAGCAGTACTTC CASSLGGQRASEQYF few TRBD1 TRBJ2-7 TRBV7-8
TGTGCCAGCAGCAAAATGAGCGGGTCAGAGACCCAGTACTTC CASSKMSGSETQYF - - TRBJ2-5 TRBV6-5
TGTGCCAGCAGAGACAGGGCTGGGGCCAACGTCCTGACTTTC CASRDRAGANVLTF many TRBD1 TRBJ2-6 TRBV6-5
TGTGCCAGCAGCCACAGATGGCGGGGCGACGGCTACACCTTC CASSHRWRGDGYTF few - TRBJ1-2 TRBV27
TGTGCCAGCAGCTTGTCCCAGGACAGGGTTTACTTC CASSLSQDRVYF - TRBD1 TRBJ2-7 TRBV5-8
TGTGCCAGCAGCTTAGATGGCGGGAGCACAGATACGCAGTATTTT CASSLDGGSTDTQYF - - TRBJ2-3 TRBV7-3
TGTGCCAGCACATCCGGGACTAGTTCGGTCTACAATGAGCAGTTCTTC CASTSGTSSVYNEQFF - TRBD2 TRBJ2-1 TRBV2
TGCGCCAGCACCCGACAGGGGGCCGAGGAGACCCAGTACTTC CASTRQGAEETQYF few TRBD1 TRBJ2-5 TRBV5-1
TGTGCCAGCAGTTTACAACTTACTGGCACAGATACGCAGTATTTT CASSLQLTGTDTQYF few - TRBJ2-3 TRBV28
TGTGCCTGGAGCAAACAGGTTGGCTACGAGCAGTACTTC CAWSKQVGYEQYF few - TRBJ2-7 TRBV30
TGTGCCAGCAGCTTAAATCTCTATGGCTACACCTTC CASSLNLYGYTF few - TRBJ1-2 TRBV7-9
TGTGCCAGCAGTGGAACAGGTCGGCAGCCCCAGCATTTT CASSGTGRQPQHF - - TRBJ1-5 TRBV2
TGTGCCAGCAGTTTATTTGACGGGAGCTCCTACGAGCAGTACTTC CASSLFDGSSYEQYF - - TRBJ2-7 TRBV27
TGTGCCAGCAGCTTGGCGGCGGGGGCCCTCACAGATACGCAGTATTTT CASSLAAGALTDTQYF - - TRBJ2-3 TRBV5-4
TGTGCCAGCAGCGAAGGGACAGCAACTAATGAAAAACTGTTTTTT CASSEGTATNEKLFF - TRBD1 TRBJ1-4 TRBV7-9
TGTGCCAGCAGTCTCGGGAACCGAAATCAGCCCCAGCATTTT CASSLGNRNQPQHF - - TRBJ1-5 TRBV28
TGTGCCACCAGCAGAGGACAGGGAGGTGGTGAAAAACTGTTTTTT CATSRGQGGGEKLFF - TRBD1 TRBJ1-4 TRBV15
TGTGCCAGCAGCTTAGTATCCGGGACAGGGAATGAAAAACTGTTTTTT CASSLVSGTGNEKLFF - TRBD1 TRBJ1-4 TRBV11-3
TGTGCCAGCAGCTTAACTAGCGGCCAGGGAGATACGCAGTATTTT CASSLTSGQGDTQYF few - TRBJ2-3 TRBV7-3
TGTGCCAGCTCAGATGACATCTATGGCTACACCTTC CASSDDIYGYTF few - TRBJ1-2 TRBV18
TGTGCCAGCAGCTTAGCGACGGGCGGGGGAGAGACCCAGTACTTC CASSLATGGGETQYF many TRBD2 TRBJ2-5 TRBV7-9
TGTGCCAGCAGTGATAGTTCCGGGGAGCTGTTTTTT CASSDSSGELFF many - TRBJ2-2 TRBV2
TGTGCCAGCAGTTTGACAGGGAATCAGCCCCAGCATTTT CASSLTGNQPQHF - TRBD1 TRBJ1-5 TRBV28
TGTGCCAGCACCCTCGTACGCGGGGCTGAAGCTTTCTTT CASTLVRGAEAFF - - TRBJ1-1 TRBV6-5
TGCGCCAGCAGCTTGGGGCTAGCGGGCTCCTACGAGCAGTACTTC CASSLGLAGSYEQYF few TRBD2 TRBJ2-7 TRBV5-1
TGTGCCAGCAGCTTAGAGGATTTACTAGCGGGAACAGATACGCAGTATTTT CASSLEDLLAGTDTQYF - TRBD2 TRBJ2-3 TRBV7-8